This TCR beta chain originates from a study of metastatic and nonmetastatic thyroid tumors. Across the study: Comparative analysis of repertoires was undertaken across blood and tumor or nodule tissue obtained from malignant and benign thyroid patients. The study, taken as a whole, reports: Significantly greater TCR beta diversity was reportedly found in malignant thyroid tumors than in benign nodules (in blood and tumor).

Germline V gives CDR1 ENHRY, CDR2 SYGVKD. Trimming removed 10 bases at V and 1 base at J, with 22 bases between. The CDR3 covers 17 residues. All patients reached thyroid surgery having received no treatment beforehand. This clone was detected ten times or more. Its antigen is unidentified. Original data processing: Clinicopathological groups supplied CDR3 differences that were used to build a distant-metastasis classifier for papillary thyroid cancer. From the PCR reads, TCRdb re-called clones with MiXCR. These V and J calls rely on TCRdb rather than the paper's analysis. Of tens of thousands of clones in the sample, around 20% were seen once.

Sequenced sample: blood. The TCR sequence derives from a female donor with papillary thyroid cancer or a benign thyroid nodule (not recorded which). Some clones in this sample may be carry-over from other donors' samples. This sequence joins TRBV10-3 and TRBJ2-2; the D gene is possibly TRBD2 (6 bases). The CDR3 loop reads CANITGSGEMNTGELFF. In DNA form, the CDR3 reads TGTGCCAACATCACGGGCTCGGGGGAGATGAACACCGGGGAGCTGTTTTTT.